This entry features one T cell receptor beta chain sequence. Its antigen is unidentified. This record comes from a study of Ad26.COV2.S vaccination and SARS-CoV-2 variants. Across the whole study: Once or twice, 56 days apart, Ad26.COV2.S was delivered intramuscularly. Study conclusions and caveats: Total responses of T cells may have been underestimated by the analyses of TCR breadth and depth.

There are 15 residues in the CDR3. V was pared by 1 base and J by 5 bases, with 12 bases between. CDR1 is MDHEN, CDR2 SYDVKM, per germline. The data were produced by immunoSEQ multiplex PCR, yet TCRdb's version contains in-frame clones alone and is incomplete. The table shows roughly 450,000 clones, with 75% to 95% occurring only once. Treatment denoted: 15 to 20 received Ad26.COV2.S at low or high dose, single or two shots; several received placebo; per-sample allocation not given. Following the first vaccine or placebo injection, samples were taken on day 63. Recruitment in Boston yielded a donor of adult age, 18-55 years.

Sequenced material: peripheral blood, taken in a trial of Ad26.COV2.S vaccine versus placebo. This clonotype was obtained from a person aged 18 to 59 who received the Ad26.COV2.S COVID-19 vaccine or a placebo. This chain links TRBV28 with TRBJ1-5; D is ambiguous. The CDR3 protein is CASSLFSGVHQPQHF. The CDR3 DNA reads TGTGCCAGCAGTTTATTTAGTGGGGTCCATCAGCCCCAGCATTTT.